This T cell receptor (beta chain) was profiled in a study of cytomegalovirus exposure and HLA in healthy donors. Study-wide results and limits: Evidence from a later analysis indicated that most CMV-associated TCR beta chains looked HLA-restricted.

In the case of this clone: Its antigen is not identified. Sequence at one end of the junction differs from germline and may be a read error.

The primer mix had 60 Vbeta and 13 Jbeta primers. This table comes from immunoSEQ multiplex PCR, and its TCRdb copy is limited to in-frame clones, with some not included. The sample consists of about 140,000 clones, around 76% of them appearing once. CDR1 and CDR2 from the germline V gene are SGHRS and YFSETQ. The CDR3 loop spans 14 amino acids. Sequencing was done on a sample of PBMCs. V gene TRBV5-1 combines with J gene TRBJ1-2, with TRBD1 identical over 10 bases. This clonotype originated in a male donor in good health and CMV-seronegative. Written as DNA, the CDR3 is TGCGCCAGCAGCTTGGACGGACAGGGGGATGGCTACCCCTTC. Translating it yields CASSLDGQGDGYPF.